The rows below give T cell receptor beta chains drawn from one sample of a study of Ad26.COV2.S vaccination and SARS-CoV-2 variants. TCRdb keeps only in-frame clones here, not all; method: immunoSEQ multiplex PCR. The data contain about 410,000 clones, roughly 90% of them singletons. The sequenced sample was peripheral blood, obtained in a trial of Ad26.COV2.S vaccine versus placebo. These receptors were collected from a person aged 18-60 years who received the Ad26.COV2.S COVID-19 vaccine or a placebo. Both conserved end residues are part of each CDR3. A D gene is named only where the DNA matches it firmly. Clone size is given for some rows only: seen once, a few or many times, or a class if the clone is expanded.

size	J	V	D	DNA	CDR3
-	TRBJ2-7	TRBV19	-	TGTGCCAGTAGTCCCCGGACTTTTTCCTACGAGCAGTACTTC	CASSPRTFSYEQYF
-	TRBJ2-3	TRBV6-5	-	TGTGCCAGCACGAGGGGAGATACGCAGTATTTT	CASTRGDTQYF
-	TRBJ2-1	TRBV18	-	TGTGCCAGCTCACCGTCGGGTGGAAACGATGAGCAGTTCTTC	CASSPSGGNDEQFF
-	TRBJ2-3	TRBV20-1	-	TGCAGTGCTAGTTCTTACGGGGAGAGCACAGATACGCAGTATTTT	CSASSYGESTDTQYF
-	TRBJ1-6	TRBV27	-	TGTGCCAGCAGTTTCGGGCAGGGTGGTTCACCCCTCCACTTT	CASSFGQGGSPLHF
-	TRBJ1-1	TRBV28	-	TGTGCCAGCACCCAGGGGCGTCTGAGGGACACTGAAGCTTTCTTT	CASTQGRLRDTEAFF
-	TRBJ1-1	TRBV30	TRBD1	TGTGCCTGGAGTCCATGGACAGGGGACACTGAAGCTTTCTTT	CAWSPWTGDTEAFF
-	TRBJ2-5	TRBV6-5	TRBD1	TGTGCCAGCAGCACGACAGGGGGCTCCCAAGAGACCCAGTACTTC	CASSTTGGSQETQYF
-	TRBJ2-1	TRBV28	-	TGTGCCAGCAGGACCGCCGGGACTTATGAGCAGTTCTTC	CASRTAGTYEQFF
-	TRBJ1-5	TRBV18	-	TGTGCCAGCTCATGGTCAAGGGACACCTATAGCAATCAGCCCCAGCATTTT	CASSWSRDTYSNQPQHF
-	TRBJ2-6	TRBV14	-	TGTGCCAGCAGCCATAATACAGGAACCAACGTCCTGACTTTC	CASSHNTGTNVLTF
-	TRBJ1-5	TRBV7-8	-	TGTGCCAGCAGCTTAAATAGGGCCCCCAATCAGCCCCAGCATTTT	CASSLNRAPNQPQHF
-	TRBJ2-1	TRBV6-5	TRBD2	TGTGCCACCCGGGACGGGAGCGGGGGAAACAATGAGCAGTTCTTC	CATRDGSGGNNEQFF
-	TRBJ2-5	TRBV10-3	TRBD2	TGTGCCATCAGTTCTAGCGGGGGGCCTAGTATTGGTAGCGAGACCCAGTACTTC	CAISSSGGPSIGSETQYF
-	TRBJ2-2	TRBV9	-	TGTGCCAGCAGCGTAGTTGGAGGGGGCGCGGGCACCGGGGAGCTGTTTTTT	CASSVVGGGAGTGELFF
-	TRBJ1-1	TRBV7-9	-	TGTGCCAGCAGCTTAATGTCGACAAACGAAGCTTTCTTT	CASSLMSTNEAFF
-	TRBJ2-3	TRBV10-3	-	TGTGCCCTTGGACAGCGACTCACAGATACGCAGTATTTT	CALGQRLTDTQYF
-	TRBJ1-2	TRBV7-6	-	TGTGCCAGCAGCCCCCGCCGGGGAAACTATGGCTACACCTTC	CASSPRRGNYGYTF
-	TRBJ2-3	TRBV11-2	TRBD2	TGTGCCAGCAGCGGTACTAGCGGGACTAGCACAGATACGCAGTATTTT	CASSGTSGTSTDTQYF
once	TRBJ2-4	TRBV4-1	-	TGCGCCAGCAGCCAATCTACAGGATCCCTTACCAAAAACATTCAGTACTTC	CASSQSTGSLTKNIQYF
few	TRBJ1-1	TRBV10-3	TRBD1	TGTGCCATCAGCCAAAACGGACAGGGGAACACTGAAGCTTTCTTT	CAISQNGQGNTEAFF
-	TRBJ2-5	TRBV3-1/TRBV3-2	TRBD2	TGTGCCAGCAGCCAACATGGACTAGCGGGGAGGGAGACCCAGTACTTC	CASSQHGLAGRETQYF
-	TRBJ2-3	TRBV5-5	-	TGTGCCAGCAGCTTACGCCCCAGCCCCGCAGATACGCAGTATTTT	CASSLRPSPADTQYF
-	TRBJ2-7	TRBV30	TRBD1	TGTGCCTGGAGTGCCGGGACAGGACTCACCTACGAGCAGTACTTC	CAWSAGTGLTYEQYF
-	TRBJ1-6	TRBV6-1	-	TGTGCCAGCAGTGAAGCAGGAGGGTATTCACCCCTCCACTTT	CASSEAGGYSPLHF
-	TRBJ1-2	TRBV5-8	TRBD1	TGTGCCAGCAGCTCCCCCGGGACAGCCTTCTATGGCTACACCTTC	CASSSPGTAFYGYTF
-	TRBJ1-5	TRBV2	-	TGTGCCAGCAGTGTCACAGGTGATCAGCCCCAGCATTTT	CASSVTGDQPQHF
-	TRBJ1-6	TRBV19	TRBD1	TGTGCCAGTAAACCACCCCTGACAGGGGGTAATTCACCCCTCCACTTT	CASKPPLTGGNSPLHF
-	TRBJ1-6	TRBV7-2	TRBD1	TGTGCCAGCAGCTTACCGACAGGGATTCTCGTTGATTCACCCCTCCACTTT	CASSLPTGILVDSPLHF
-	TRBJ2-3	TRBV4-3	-	TGCGCCAGCAGCCAAGTGGGCTCCATCTTGGGCCCGGACACAGATACGCAGTATTTT	CASSQVGSILGPDTDTQYF
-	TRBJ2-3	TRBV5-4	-	TGTGCCAGCAGCTTGACTCCCCGCACAGATACGCAGTATTTT	CASSLTPRTDTQYF
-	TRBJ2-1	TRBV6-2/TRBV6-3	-	TGTGCCAGCAGTAACATAGCGGTTTACTACAATGAGCAGTTCTTC	CASSNIAVYYNEQFF
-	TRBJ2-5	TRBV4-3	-	TGCGCCAGCAGCCAAGCGTCGGGGTCAGAGACCCAGTACTTC	CASSQASGSETQYF
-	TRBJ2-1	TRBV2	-	TGTGCCAGCAGTTACACACCCTTGGTGGGGGGAGAAATCCGGTTCTTC	CASSYTPLVGGEIRFF
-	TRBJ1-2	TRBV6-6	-	TGTGCCAGCAGTTACGACACCTATGGCTACACCTTC	CASSYDTYGYTF
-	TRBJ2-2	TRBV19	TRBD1	TGTGCCAGTAGTATTGGACAGGCGGTCGGGGAGCTGTTTTTT	CASSIGQAVGELFF
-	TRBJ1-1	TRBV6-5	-	TGTGCCAGCAGTTACCAGGGCGGAGGCACTGAAGCTTTCTTT	CASSYQGGGTEAFF
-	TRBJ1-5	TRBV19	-	TGTGCCAGTGGTCAGCCCCAGCATTTT	CASGQPQHF
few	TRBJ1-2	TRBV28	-	TGTGCCAGCAGTTTAACAGACTATGGCTACACCTTC	CASSLTDYGYTF
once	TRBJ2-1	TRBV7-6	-	TGTGCCAGCAGCTTAGCATCGGTGTGGGGGAACAATGAGCAGTTCTTC	CASSLASVWGNNEQFF
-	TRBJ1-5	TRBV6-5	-	TGTGCCAGCCGTAGGGGCAATCAGCCCCAGCATTTT	CASRRGNQPQHF
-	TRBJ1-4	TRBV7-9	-	TGTGCCAGCAGCTTAGTGCGCGAAGGAAATGAAAAACTGTTTTTT	CASSLVREGNEKLFF